This TCR beta chain comes out of a study of cytomegalovirus exposure and HLA in healthy donors. Regarding the study as a whole: Previous analysis showed most TCR beta V segments were productive about 87% or about 30% of the time.

This CDR3 contains 15 residues. Germline CDR1 MNHNS, CDR2 SASEGT. The V and J ends lost 0 bases and 3 bases, in that order; junction bases with no gene match: 4. In the PCR, 60 Vbeta and 13 Jbeta primers were used. Generated by immunoSEQ multiplex PCR, the TCRdb table keeps only in-frame clones and is missing some. This sample contains about 70,000 clones. Of note for this clone: Its antigen is unknown.

This chain uses TRBV6-1 with TRBJ2-7, with TRBD1 matching over 8 bases. The specimen was PBMCs. The receptor comes from a female donor in good health and CMV-seropositive. The CDR3 sequence is CASSEAGQAFYEQYF. Written as DNA, the CDR3 is TGTGCCAGCAGTGAAGCGGGACAGGCTTTCTACGAGCAGTACTTC.